This T cell receptor beta chain was identified during a study of shared clonotypes between healthy human individuals. Study summary: The cohort comprised a couple of women and a few men. Their ages spanned 18 to 49 years.

This CDR3 comprises 11 residues. V shed 4 bases and J shed 11 bases, with 11 bases lying between them. Germline assignment: CDR1 SGHTA and CDR2 FQGNSA. Data came from immunoSEQ multiplex PCR; TCRdb stores just in-frame clones and leaves some out. The sample records 150,000 to 200,000 clones, just under 95% being singletons. Study observations and caveats: Rarefaction exposed incomplete sorted-subset sequencing despite large depth. Clonotype sharing among donors was thought likely to change with sequencing depth.

Donors, healthy HIV-negative adults, lacked recent acute infections or vaccinations. As regards this clone: The antigen is unknown.

The chain has TRBV7-2 and TRBJ2-5; D is unclear. The TCR sequence derives from a woman aged 25-40 years in good health. Sequencing used naive CD4+ T cells sorted from blood. Subset denoted: CD45RA+ positively selected. In nucleotides, the CDR3 is TGTGCCAGCAGCTCAGGATCGGTGCAGTACTTC. Residues: CASSSGSVQYF.